The 30 T cell receptor beta chains below were found in one sample sequenced in a study of early T cells in non-severe SARS-CoV-2 infection. One entry per CDR3 protein results from TCRdb running MiXCR on the 5' RACE reads. The table lists 60,000 to 85,000 distinct CDR3 sequences, about 14% of them singletons. Sequenced input: whole blood. The source is an adult who was a healthcare worker with PCR-confirmed SARS-CoV-2 infection or an uninfected control (not recorded which).

This clonotype was picked up a small number of times. The chain recombines TRBV4-3 with TRBJ2-1; 7 bases are a match to TRBD2. CDR1 and CDR2 from the germline V gene are LGHNA and YSLEER. The CDR3 totals 13 residues. The V segment lost 4 bases and the J segment 7 bases; nucleotides outside the gene matches: 4. DNA of the CDR3: TGCGCCAGCAGCCGTGCCGGGAGGAATGAGCAGTTCTTC. Translation: CASSRAGRNEQFF.

V usage is TRBV18 and J usage is TRBJ2-7; D gene uncertain. The germline V gene has CDR1 KGHSH and CDR2 LQKENI. The CDR3 length is 12 residues. Trimming took off 3 bases at V and 1 base at J, with 4 bases between the two ends. The CDR3, as DNA: TGTGCCAGCTCACCGGGATCCTACGAGCAGTACTTC. This sequence encodes CASSPGSYEQYF.

This chain uses TRBV19 with TRBJ2-3; D call uncertain. Near its end, the DNA agrees better with TRBJ1-5, so the J call may be wrong. The CDR3 has 13 amino acids. The V gene's germline CDR1 is LNHDA and CDR2 SQIVND (reference sequence). The CDR3 DNA follows: TGTGCCAGTAGTGCTTTAATCACAGATACGCAGCATTTT. Translation: CASSALITDTQHF.

This clonotype was found a few times. V gene TRBV29-1 combines with J gene TRBJ1-1; 8 bases line up with TRBD1. The CDR3 contains 14 residues. CDR1 and CDR2 from the germline V gene are SQVTM and ANQGSEA. With V trimmed by 4 bases and J by 6 bases, 10 bases remained unmatched. CDR3 coding DNA: TGCAGCGTTGCAAAGACAGGGGCTTTTGCTGAAGCTTTCTTT. It is translated as CSVAKTGAFAEAFF.

This clonotype showed up many times. The chain joins TRBV7-2 to TRBJ1-4, with 7 bases matching TRBD1. J gave up 8 bases and V 5 bases, and 11 bases lay outside the gene matches. Per the germline V gene, CDR1 is SGHTA and CDR2 is FQGNSA. The CDR3 loop spans 15 amino acids. The CDR3 DNA reads TGTGCCAGCAGCCCACAGGGGAACGATGGGGAAAAACTGTTTTTT. Translation gives CASSPQGNDGEKLFF.

At least ten counts were recorded for this clonotype. The chain has TRBV7-9 and TRBJ1-4, with 10 bases fitting TRBD1. V shed 2 bases, J shed 3 bases, and the junction held 6 bases outside the gene matches. The CDR3 totals 17 residues. Germline CDR1 reads SEHNR; CDR2 reads FQNEAQ (reference sequence). CDR3 loop: CASSLRDRGRSNEKLFF. CDR3 DNA: TGTGCCAGCAGCTTACGGGACAGGGGAAGGTCTAATGAAAAACTGTTTTTT.

The J gene is TRBJ2-1, the V gene TRBV7-9; 7 bases fit TRBD1. In germline, CDR1 is SEHNR, CDR2 FQNEAQ (reference sequence). CDR3 length: 13 residues. The junction had 11 bases not matched to a gene; V was cut back by 8 bases and J by 10 bases. CDR3 amino acids: CASSGQILREQFF. The CDR3 DNA reads as TGTGCCAGCTCGGGACAGATCTTGAGGGAGCAGTTCTTC.

This clonotype was counted many times. The chain uses TRBV29-1 and TRBJ2-7; possible D gene TRBD2, 5 bases. Trimming cost V 8 bases and J 3 bases, with 17 bases left between them. Germline V CDR1 and CDR2: SQVTM, ANQGSEA. CDR3 length: 13 amino acids. DNA of the CDR3: TGCAGCTGCAAGACGAGAGGGATCTACGAGCAGTACTTC. This translates into CSCKTRGIYEQYF.

The rearrangement links TRBV29-1 to TRBJ2-1; 11 nucleotides align to TRBD2. The germline CDR1 and CDR2 sequences are SQVTM and ANQGSEA. J was trimmed by 6 bases and V by 8 bases; bases with no gene match: 3. This CDR3 has 12 amino acids. The CDR3 DNA follows: TGCAGCTTTCTAGCGGGGGGCAATGAGCAGTTCTTC. Amino acid sequence: CSFLAGGNEQFF.

J is TRBJ2-7 and V is TRBV12-3 or TRBV12-4; TRBD2 matches at 7 bases. CDR3 length: 14 amino acids. V dropped 1 base and J dropped 5; count of bases not matched to a gene: 5. CDR3 bases: TGTGCCAGCAGTTTAGGCCTAGCGGTGAACGAGCAGTACTTC. Amino acids: CASSLGLAVNEQYF.

This chain connects TRBV12-3 or TRBV12-4 to TRBJ2-5; no reliable D call. The CDR3 consists of 14 residues. V lost 3 bases, J lost 4 bases, and 12 bases lay in between. The CDR3 region is CASSFPGPRETQYF. As DNA, the CDR3 is TGTGCCAGCAGTTTCCCGGGCCCCAGAGAGACCCAGTACTTC.

Here the CDR3 DNA reads TGTGCCAGCAGTCCCCTGGGGCAGGAGCCTGAAGCTTTCTTT. This codes for CASSPLGQEPEAFF. This chain connects TRBV25-1 to TRBJ1-1; maybe TRBD1 (5 bases). The length of the CDR3 is 14 residues. The ends were cut back, 5 bases at V and 6 bases at J, with 16 bases in the middle. CDR1 and CDR2 from the germline V gene are MGHDK and SYGVNS.

The chain carries TRBV29-1 and TRBJ2-1; D not certain. V shed 5 bases and J shed 16 bases, with 18 bases lying between them. The germline V gene has CDR1 SQVTM and CDR2 ANQGSEA. CDR3 length: 11 amino acids. The CDR3 region has the DNA TGCAGCGTTAGAGCAGATGACCCGAGTTTCTTC. Its protein product is CSVRADDPSFF.

This clonotype was found a few times. The rearrangement joins TRBV12-3 or TRBV12-4 to TRBJ2-3; D is perhaps TRBD1 (5 bases). V gave up 6 bases and J gave up 0 bases, with 16 bases separating them. The CDR3 has 16 residues. The CDR3 DNA is TGTGCCAGCAGCCCCATGGGGCGGAGCAGCACAGATACGCAGTATTTT. Its translation is CASSPMGRSSTDTQYF.

The rearrangement joins TRBV20-1 to TRBJ2-7; D is unclear. This CDR3 is 12 amino acids long. Germline V CDR1 and CDR2: DFQATT, SNEGSKA (reference sequence). Trimming pared 2 bases from V and 5 bases from J, leaving 10 bases between. Here the CDR3 reads CSARYNLDEQYF. For the CDR3, the DNA is TGCAGTGCTAGATACAATTTAGACGAGCAGTACTTC.

This clonotype was detected many times. The chain is built from TRBV28 and TRBJ2-7; 7 bases agree with TRBD2. The V segment lost 4 bases and the J segment 1 base; nucleotides outside the gene matches: 4. Germline V gene lookup returns CDR1 MDHEN and CDR2 SYDVKM. This CDR3 has 14 residues. In nucleotides, the CDR3 is TGTGCCAGCAGTTCCGTACTAGCGTCCTACGAGCAGTACTTC. It encodes CASSSVLASYEQYF.

This chain joins TRBV28 and TRBJ1-1, with D hard to call. The germline CDR1 and CDR2 sequences are MDHEN and SYDVKM. V dropped 4 bases and J dropped 6 bases, with 12 bases sitting between them. This CDR3 spans 13 amino acids. The DNA of the CDR3 is TGTGCCAGCAGTTACCCCCATTACGCTGAAGCTTTCTTT. As protein: CASSYPHYAEAFF.

Written as DNA, the CDR3 is TGCAGCGTTGATGAACAGGGGGCAGGCACCGGGGAGCTGTTTTTT. Translated: CSVDEQGAGTGELFF. V and J are TRBV29-1 and TRBJ2-2; 9 bases align to TRBD1. The CDR3 runs to 15 residues. Germline trimming cut 3 bases from V and 4 bases from J; bases unmatched to any gene: 6. Germline-derived CDR1 and CDR2 are SQVTM and ANQGSEA.

The chain couples TRBV11-3 to TRBJ2-7, with a tentative D call TRBD1 (5 bases). Looked up from germline, CDR1 is SGHNT and CDR2 is YENEEA. Trimming took off 5 bases at V and 1 base at J, with 9 bases between the two ends. The CDR3 is made up of 13 amino acids. CDR3 in DNA: TGTGCCAGCAGCCCTAGACAGTCCTACGAGCAGTACTTC. It is translated as CASSPRQSYEQYF.

The chain combines TRBV18 with TRBJ1-2; no clear D. Germline CDR1 reads KGHSH; CDR2 reads LQKENI. V was clipped by 6 bases and J by 4 bases, with 9 bases between them. This CDR3 region has 12 residues. The CDR3 sequence is CASSLMSYGYTF. DNA of the CDR3: TGTGCCAGCTCGCTGATGAGCTATGGCTACACCTTC.

A few counts support this clonotype. CDR3 DNA: TGCAGTGCTAGAGAACAGGGGACCACCGGGGAGCTGTTTTTT. Translation: CSAREQGTTGELFF. This chain connects TRBV20-1 to TRBJ2-2; 7 positions match TRBD1. Germline V gives CDR1 DFQATT, CDR2 SNEGSKA (reference sequence). Germline trimming cut 0 bases from V and 4 bases from J; bases unmatched to any gene: 2. CDR3 length: 14 residues.

This chain joins TRBV6-2 or TRBV6-3 and TRBJ2-1; D not certain. There are 14 residues in the CDR3. The V end was cut by 2 bases, the J end by 0 bases, with 5 bases between. CDR1 and CDR2 (germline): MNHEY, SVGEGT. CDR3 sequence reads: CASSYESSYNEQFF. Here the CDR3 DNA reads TGTGCCAGCAGTTACGAGAGCTCCTACAATGAGCAGTTCTTC.

The chain recombines TRBV7-8 with TRBJ1-1; TRBD1 might be the D (6 bases). In germline, CDR1 is SGHVS, CDR2 FQNEAQ. CDR3 length equals 14 residues. The germline V and J ends were trimmed by 6 bases and 1 base, with 12 bases remaining between them. The CDR3 reads CASSPPGQNTEAFF. CDR3 in DNA: TGTGCCAGCAGTCCACCGGGACAGAACACTGAAGCTTTCTTT.

This clonotype was observed a few times. This chain uses TRBV6-5 with TRBJ2-5, with 12 bases matching TRBD2. The J segment lost 5 bases and the V segment lost 7 bases, leaving 8 bases of the junction unmatched. Germline loops: CDR1 MNHEY, CDR2 SVGAGI. This CDR3 has 15 amino acids. This CDR3 is CASTVTSGSTETQYF. For the CDR3, the DNA is TGTGCCAGCACCGTGACTAGCGGGAGTACGGAGACCCAGTACTTC.

A few counts support this clonotype. The V gene is TRBV5-4, the J gene TRBJ2-1; 10 bases are a match to TRBD2. V lost 5 bases to trimming and J lost 9 bases; unmatched junction nucleotides: 8. CDR1 and CDR2 from the germline V gene are SGHNT and YYREEE (reference sequence). The CDR3 consists of 14 residues. In DNA form, the CDR3 reads TGTGCCAGCAGGCTAGCGGGAGATAGTAGTGAGCAGTTCTTC. This gives the protein CASRLAGDSSEQFF.

The rearrangement uses TRBV5-1 and TRBJ1-1; D unresolved. From germline, CDR1 is SGHRS and CDR2 YFSETQ. Trimming shortened V by 2 bases and J by 2 bases, and 10 bases separated the two germline ends. The CDR3 is 14 amino acids. The CDR3 bases are TGCGCCAGCAGCTTACCGGGCCCTAACACTGAAGCTTTCTTT. This codes for CASSLPGPNTEAFF.

The chain recombines TRBV9 with TRBJ2-3; tentatively, D is TRBD2 (6 bases). The V and J ends lost 0 bases and 1 base respectively, with 15 bases between them. Germline CDR1 SGDLS, CDR2 YYNGEE. This CDR3 is 17 amino acids long. The CDR3 nucleotides read TGTGCCAGCAGCGTAGTTGGTTCGGGAGTGGGCACAGATACGCAGTATTTT. It yields the protein CASSVVGSGVGTDTQYF.

The chain links TRBV7-6 to TRBJ2-5; 8 bases align to TRBD1. The CDR3 length is 15 residues. V lost 4 bases and J lost 4; bases outside the gene matches: 8. The germline V gene encodes CDR1 SGHVS and CDR2 FNYEAQ. The CDR3, as DNA: TGTGCCAGCAGCTACACGCGGACAGGGCCAGAGACCCAGTACTTC. Translated, it gives CASSYTRTGPETQYF.

V gene TRBV4-1 combines with J gene TRBJ1-2; 8 positions agree with TRBD1. V was pared by 6 bases and J by 2 bases, with 5 bases of the junction left unmatched. The length of the CDR3 is 14 residues. The germline V gene has CDR1 MGHRA and CDR2 YSYEKL. The CDR3, as DNA: TGCGCCAGCAGTGACAGGGGAGGAAACTATGGCTACACCTTC. Protein sequence: CASSDRGGNYGYTF.

The V gene is TRBV19, the J gene TRBJ2-1, with 10 bases aligning to TRBD2. J gave up 5 bases and V 5 bases, and 3 bases lay outside the gene matches. Germline V CDR1 and CDR2: LNHDA, SQIVND (reference sequence). The CDR3 is 14 residues long. The CDR3 DNA follows: TGTGCCAGTAGTGGACTAGCGGCCAACAATGAGCAGTTCTTC. Translating gives CASSGLAANNEQFF.